The next 14 T cell receptor beta chains were all read from a single sample in a study of technical replicates of blood from several donors. Using immunoSEQ multiplex PCR, the repertoire was profiled, and TCRdb retains in-frame clones only, with some absent. This sample carries some 69,000 clones, 80% to 90% of them seen once, and the ten largest clones take roughly 4.5%. The sequenced sample was PBMCs. The receptors were sampled from a human donor in good health. Some clones in this sample may be carry-over from other donors' samples.

This clone was observed a handful of times. The chain carries TRBV9 and TRBJ2-5, with TRBD1 as a possible D gene (6 bases). The V gene's germline CDR1 is SGDLS and CDR2 YYNGEE. The CDR3 contains 13 residues. Trimming removed 0 bases from V and 5 bases from J, with 8 bases in between. For the CDR3, the DNA is TGTGCCAGCAGCGTAGGGCAGGGGGAGACCCAGTACTTC. Translating gives CASSVGQGETQYF.

The CDR3 region is CASSVTGGRETQYF. The CDR3 region has the DNA TGTGCCAGCAGCGTTACAGGGGGCAGGGAGACCCAGTACTTC. The rearrangement joins TRBV7-9 to TRBJ2-5, with 9 nucleotides matching TRBD1. The germline V gene has CDR1 SEHNR and CDR2 FQNEAQ (reference sequence). Trimming removed 5 bases from V and 5 bases from J; junction bases left unmatched: 6. This CDR3 spans 14 amino acids.

V is TRBV7-8 and J is TRBJ2-7; D possibly corresponds to TRBD2 (7 bases). Germline assignment: CDR1 SGHVS and CDR2 FQNEAQ. This CDR3 contains 13 residues. V lost 8 bases to trimming and J lost 2 bases, with 13 bases between them. Here the CDR3 DNA reads TGTGCCAGCTCCGGGGGGCCTGCCTACGAGCAGTACTTC. Its protein product is CASSGGPAYEQYF.

The chain recombines TRBV19 with TRBJ1-3; D gene uncertain. Germline CDR1 and CDR2: LNHDA and SQIVND (reference sequence). Trimming took 7 bases from V and 2 from J, leaving 6 bases between them. The CDR3 contains 12 residues. The CDR3 spells CASMAPGNTIYF. The CDR3 DNA reads as TGTGCCAGTATGGCCCCTGGAAACACCATATATTTT. Together with reference TRBV19 and TRBJ1-3, the CDR3 gives the full variable domain: DGGITQSPKYLFRKEGQNVTLSCEQNLNHDAMYWYRQDPGQGLRLIYYSQIVNDFQKGDIAEGYSVSREKKESFPLTVTSAQKNPTAFYLCASMAPGNTIYFGEGSWLTVV.

This clone has just a few counts. The gene calls are TRBV15 and TRBJ2-1; D may be TRBD1 (6 bases). The CDR3 spans 14 residues. V lost 3 bases, J lost 7 bases, and 13 bases lay in between. Germline assignment: CDR1 LNHNV and CDR2 YYDKDF (reference sequence). The CDR3 here is CATSRITGLNEQFF. The CDR3, as DNA: TGTGCCACCAGCAGGATCACAGGGTTGAATGAGCAGTTCTTC.

V and J are TRBV10-3 and TRBJ2-7; 9 bases fit TRBD2. The J segment lost 2 bases and the V segment lost 4 bases, leaving 3 bases of the junction unmatched. In germline, CDR1 is ENHRY, CDR2 SYGVKD. This CDR3 contains 14 residues. The CDR3 loop is CAISGGGRAYEQYF. CDR3 coding DNA: TGTGCCATCAGTGGGGGCGGGAGGGCCTACGAGCAGTACTTC.

The chain is built from TRBV6-1 and TRBJ1-4; D is possibly TRBD1 (6 bases). Trimming removed 2 bases at V and 13 bases at J, with 23 bases between. The CDR3 consists of 16 residues. The germline V gene has CDR1 MNHNS and CDR2 SASEGT. CDR3 sequence: CASSEYLTGGGGLLFF. DNA of the CDR3: TGTGCCAGCAGTGAATATCTCACGGGAGGGGGGGGTTTACTGTTTTTT.

The chain uses TRBV7-2 and TRBJ1-1, with D hard to call. The V gene lost 4 bases and the J gene lost 0 bases, with 6 bases spanning the gap. CDR3 size: 13 residues. Germline lookup yields CDR1 SGHTA and CDR2 FQGNSA. This CDR3 reads CASSYQMNTEAFF. CDR3 bases: TGTGCCAGCAGCTACCAGATGAACACTGAAGCTTTCTTT. Based on the CDR3 plus reference TRBV7-2 and TRBJ1-1, the full variable domain is GAGVSQSPSNKVTEKGKDVELRCDPISGHTALYWYRQSLGQGLEFLIYFQGNSAPDKSGLPSDRFSAERTGGSVSTLTIQRTQQEDSAVYLCASSYQMNTEAFFGQGTRLTVV.

This sequence joins TRBV5-4 and TRBJ1-3, with D perhaps matching TRBD1 (5 bases). CDR1 SGHNT and CDR2 YYREEE come from the germline V gene (reference sequence). Trimming removed 2 bases from V and 3 bases from J, with 9 bases in between. There are 14 residues in the CDR3. This chain's CDR3 is CASSFPGVGNTIYF. The CDR3 DNA sequence: TGTGCCAGCAGCTTTCCGGGGGTTGGAAACACCATATATTTT.

The V and J genes are TRBV11-3 and TRBJ2-1; a possible D gene is TRBD2 (7 bases). V was clipped by 2 bases and J by 6 bases, with 23 bases between them. The CDR3 runs to 18 residues. Germline V lookup: CDR1 SGHNT, CDR2 YENEEA. The CDR3 DNA reads as TGTGCCAGCAGCTTAAGGGGGGCGCAGGGGCGGGAGCTCAATGAGCAGTTCTTC. Its protein product is CASSLRGAQGRELNEQFF.

This chain joins TRBV7-9 and TRBJ2-5, with 9 positions matching TRBD2. V gave up 5 bases and J gave up 5 bases; unmatched junction bases: 12. The CDR3 contains 16 residues. Germline V CDR1 and CDR2: SEHNR, FQNEAQ (reference sequence). The DNA for the CDR3 is TGTGCCAGCAGCAAGGGTGTAGCGGGAGTAGGGGAGACCCAGTACTTC. This codes for CASSKGVAGVGETQYF.

The chain couples TRBV29-1 to TRBJ2-1, with TRBD2 identical over 13 bases. The length of the CDR3 is 14 residues. Trimming cost V 4 bases and J 9 bases; bases outside gene matches: 6. Per germline, CDR1 SQVTM and CDR2 ANQGSEA. DNA of the CDR3: TGCAGCGTTGCCGGACTAGCGGGAGTGGCTGAGCAGTTCTTC. Translated: CSVAGLAGVAEQFF.

The chain employs TRBV19 and TRBJ1-1; D not resolved. In germline, CDR1 is LNHDA, CDR2 SQIVND (reference sequence). V was cut by 8 bases and J by 0 bases, with 10 bases left in between. The CDR3 length is 13 residues. CDR3 sequence (DNA): TGTGCCAGTTCTTACACAGTGAACACTGAAGCTTTCTTT. Translation: CASSYTVNTEAFF. Full variable domain (rest looked up from reference TRBV19 and TRBJ1-1): DGGITQSPKYLFRKEGQNVTLSCEQNLNHDAMYWYRQDPGQGLRLIYYSQIVNDFQKGDIAEGYSVSREKKESFPLTVTSAQKNPTAFYLCASSYTVNTEAFFGQGTRLTVV.

V gene TRBV18 combines with J gene TRBJ2-1; maybe TRBD2 (5 bases). V was pared by 2 bases and J by 0 bases, with 8 bases between. This CDR3 comprises 15 residues. Germline CDR1 KGHSH, CDR2 LQKENI. The chain's CDR3 is CASSPTGSSYNEQFF. The CDR3 DNA is TGTGCCAGCTCACCAACGGGAAGCTCCTACAATGAGCAGTTCTTC.